These 21 T cell receptor beta chains were all obtained from the same sample, sequenced in a study of cytotoxic CD8 clonotypes in ibrutinib-treated CLL. Profiling relied on immunoSEQ multiplex PCR, and the TCRdb table lists in-frame clones only, not all of them. In the table there are approximately 300,000 clones, around four fifths of which are singletons. The sequencing here drew on PBMCs, taken before ibrutinib treatment. The receptors here all came from a human donor with chronic lymphocytic leukemia.

Worth noting for this clone: Germline is not matched at one junction end, which may reflect a read error. J is TRBJ1-1 and V is TRBV28; no definite D call. The germline V gene has CDR1 MDHEN and CDR2 SYDVKM. The CDR3 is made up of 11 amino acids. CDR3 amino acids: CASSPVTEAFF. The CDR3 bases are TGTGCCAGCAGTCCAGTGACTGAGGCTTTCTTT. Based on the CDR3 plus reference TRBV28 and TRBJ1-1, the full variable domain is DVKVTQSSRYLVKRTGEKVFLECVQDMDHENMFWYRQDPGLGLRLIYFSYDVKMKEKGDIPEGYSVSREKKERFSLILESASTNQTSMYLCASSPVTEAFFGQGTRLTVV.

This chain joins TRBV28 and TRBJ2-3; D gene unclear. Germline values: CDR1 MDHEN, CDR2 SYDVKM. The CDR3 extends over 13 amino acids. Trimming removed 1 base at V and 3 bases at J, with 5 bases between. CDR3 coding DNA: TGTGCCAGCAGTTTATTCGGAACAGATACGCAGTATTTT. Translated: CASSLFGTDTQYF. The full variable domain, in which reference TRBV28 and TRBJ2-3 provide the parts outside the CDR3, is DVKVTQSSRYLVKRTGEKVFLECVQDMDHENMFWYRQDPGLGLRLIYFSYDVKMKEKGDIPEGYSVSREKKERFSLILESASTNQTSMYLCASSLFGTDTQYFGPGTRLTVL.

The chain carries TRBV2 and TRBJ2-1; 13 positions agree with TRBD2. With 10 bases clipped from V and 12 bases from J, the junction kept 15 bases outside the gene matches. The germline gives CDR1 SNHLY, CDR2 FYNNEI. CDR3 length: 15 amino acids. Here the CDR3 DNA reads TGTGCCACCGGCCCTCTTCGGACTAGCGGGAGTGGGCAGTTCTTC. This gives the protein CATGPLRTSGSGQFF.

The chain employs TRBV27 and TRBJ2-3; D ambiguous. The germline gives CDR1 MNHEY, CDR2 SMNVEV (reference sequence). V was trimmed by 3 bases and J by 2 bases, leaving 9 bases between them. The CDR3 is 14 amino acids. The CDR3 region is CASSFARTTDTQYF. The CDR3 nucleotides read TGTGCCAGCAGTTTTGCCAGAACCACAGATACGCAGTATTTT.

The rearrangement uses TRBV30 and TRBJ2-7; 14 bases match TRBD2. Germline loops: CDR1 GTSNPN, CDR2 SVGIG (reference sequence). Losses at the gene ends were 3 bases for V and 4 bases for J; bases not matched to a gene: 2. The CDR3 runs 14 residues. CDR3 sequence reads: CAWRGLAGVYEQYF. The CDR3 DNA reads as TGTGCCTGGAGGGGACTAGCGGGAGTTTACGAGCAGTACTTC.

The chain carries TRBV15 and TRBJ1-1; D not resolved. The V and J ends lost 0 bases and 0 bases respectively, with 8 bases between them. Germline V gene lookup returns CDR1 LNHNV and CDR2 YYDKDF (reference sequence). The CDR3 extends over 15 amino acids. The CDR3 nucleotides read TGTGCCACCAGCAGAGACGGACGGATGAACACTGAAGCTTTCTTT. Its protein product is CATSRDGRMNTEAFF.

The gene calls are TRBV28 and TRBJ1-6; TRBD1 matches 8 bases. The CDR3 loop spans 14 amino acids. Trimming took 2 bases from V and 10 from J; bases not matched to a gene: 4. Germline lookup yields CDR1 MDHEN and CDR2 SYDVKM. The CDR3 DNA reads TGTGCCAGCAGTTTAGGAACAGGGGGATCACCCCTCCACTTT. Its protein product is CASSLGTGGSPLHF.

The chain couples TRBV20-1 to TRBJ1-4; D not resolved. The V end lost 2 bases, the J end lost 8 bases, and 6 bases lay between the germline ends. The germline CDR1 and CDR2 sequences are DFQATT and SNEGSKA (reference sequence). The CDR3 has 11 amino acids. CDR3 coding DNA: TGCAGTGCTAGAAAGACAGAAAAACTGTTTTTT. Its translation is CSARKTEKLFF.

The V call is TRBV4-2, the J call TRBJ1-3, with D unclear. The CDR3 covers 15 residues. Per the germline V gene, CDR1 is LGHNA and CDR2 is YNFKEQ. Trimming removed 3 bases from V and 0 bases from J, with 9 bases in between. The CDR3 DNA sequence: TGTGCCAGCAGCCATTTCGGCAACTCTGGAAACACCATATATTTT. The encoded protein is CASSHFGNSGNTIYF.

This chain joins TRBV15 and TRBJ1-2; no reliable D call. V was cut by 1 base and J by 5 bases, with 17 bases left in between. The CDR3 loop spans 16 amino acids. Germline V CDR1 and CDR2: LNHNV, YYDKDF (reference sequence). For the CDR3, the DNA is TGTGCCACCAGCAGAGGACCGGGTCAAAGGACGTATGGCTACACCTTC. As protein: CATSRGPGQRTYGYTF.

V usage is TRBV14 and J usage is TRBJ2-3; 9 nucleotides align to TRBD1. Germline assignment: CDR1 SGHDN and CDR2 FVKESK. This CDR3 spans 17 amino acids. J was trimmed by 1 base and V by 1 base; bases with no gene match: 6. The DNA for the CDR3 is TGTGCCAGCAGCCAAGGTGTAAGGACAGGGGGCACAGATACGCAGTATTTT. It is translated as CASSQGVRTGGTDTQYF.

The chain employs TRBV5-1 and TRBJ1-4, with 7 bases identical to TRBD1. The CDR3 contains 17 residues. Germline V gene data show CDR1 as SGHRS and CDR2 as YFSETQ. With V trimmed by 1 base and J by 7 bases, 13 bases remained unmatched. The CDR3 bases are TGCGCCAGCAGCTTGCGTACAGGGGCCAACGGGGCTGAAAAACTGTTTTTT. Translating it yields CASSLRTGANGAEKLFF.

V is TRBV19 and J is TRBJ1-1; D is perhaps TRBD1 (5 bases). CDR1 and CDR2 from the germline V gene are LNHDA and SQIVND (reference sequence). CDR3 length: 15 amino acids. V was clipped by 3 bases and J by 3 bases, with 14 bases between them. The chain's CDR3 is CASSMVGDGDTEAFF. DNA for the CDR3: TGTGCCAGTAGTATGGTAGGGGACGGTGACACTGAAGCTTTCTTT.

This clone showed up just a few times. The chain recombines TRBV28 with TRBJ2-6; D is uncertain. Germline V gives CDR1 MDHEN, CDR2 SYDVKM. The V end lost 1 base, the J end lost 3 bases, and 10 bases lay between the germline ends. CDR3 length: 16 amino acids. In DNA, the CDR3 is TGTGCCAGCAGTTTATATTCAGCCCTTGGGGCCAACGTCCTGACTTTC. Its protein product is CASSLYSALGANVLTF.

The V gene is TRBV7-7, the J gene TRBJ2-5, with D perhaps TRBD2 (6 bases). The CDR3 totals 16 residues. Per germline, CDR1 SSHAT and CDR2 FNYEAQ (reference sequence). Trimming removed 5 bases from V and 1 base from J, with 17 bases in between. Here the CDR3 DNA reads TGTGCCAGCAGCCAATTTGGCCGGGGGTTCCAAGAGACCCAGTACTTC. Its translation is CASSQFGRGFQETQYF.

The J gene is TRBJ2-5, the V gene TRBV11-2; the match to TRBD2 covers 8 bases. The CDR3 runs to 18 residues. Trimming took 3 bases from V and 4 from J; bases not matched to a gene: 16. Germline lookup yields CDR1 SGHAT and CDR2 FQNNGV. CDR3 residues: CASSFSIPSSGNRETQYF. The CDR3 DNA follows: TGTGCCAGCAGCTTCTCCATTCCAAGTAGCGGGAATAGAGAGACCCAGTACTTC.

The rearrangement joins TRBV28 to TRBJ1-2; unclear D gene. Deletions cut 2 bases from V and 4 bases from J, with 5 bases between. Germline loops: CDR1 MDHEN, CDR2 SYDVKM. The CDR3 has 12 amino acids. CDR3: CASSLGGYGYTF. CDR3 in DNA: TGTGCCAGCAGTTTAGGCGGCTATGGCTACACCTTC.

This clone has only one observation. The V gene is TRBV28, the J gene TRBJ1-5; D is unresolved. The CDR3 length is 14 residues. Between the trimmed V and J ends, which lost 2 bases and 4 bases, there was a span of 9 bases. Per the germline V gene, CDR1 is MDHEN and CDR2 is SYDVKM. The CDR3 DNA reads as TGTGCCAGCAGTTTAGGGATATGGAATCAGCCCCAGCATTTT. Protein: CASSLGIWNQPQHF.

The V and J genes are TRBV27 and TRBJ1-4; D not resolved. Germline values: CDR1 MNHEY, CDR2 SMNVEV (reference sequence). This CDR3 contains 16 residues. Trimming removed 0 bases from V and 4 bases from J, with 12 bases in between. CDR3 protein: CASSLSEQYDNEKLFF. In DNA, the CDR3 is TGTGCCAGCAGTTTATCTGAGCAGTACGATAATGAAAAACTGTTTTTT.

The rearrangement links TRBV6-5 to TRBJ1-2; the D is unclear. CDR1 and CDR2 from the germline V gene are MNHEY and SVGAGI. Deletions cut 0 bases from V and 0 bases from J, with 8 bases between. The CDR3 consists of 15 residues. The CDR3: CASSYSISTNYGYTF. DNA for the CDR3: TGTGCCAGCAGTTACTCGATCTCAACTAACTATGGCTACACCTTC.

In this sample, this clone turned up a few times. The chain has TRBV5-1 and TRBJ2-5; maybe TRBD2 (5 bases). The germline V and J ends were trimmed by 6 bases and 3 bases, with 9 bases remaining between them. This CDR3 comprises 12 residues. Germline-derived CDR1 and CDR2 are SGHRS and YFSETQ. This CDR3 reads CASMRDEETQYF. The CDR3, as DNA: TGCGCCAGCATGAGGGATGAAGAGACCCAGTACTTC.